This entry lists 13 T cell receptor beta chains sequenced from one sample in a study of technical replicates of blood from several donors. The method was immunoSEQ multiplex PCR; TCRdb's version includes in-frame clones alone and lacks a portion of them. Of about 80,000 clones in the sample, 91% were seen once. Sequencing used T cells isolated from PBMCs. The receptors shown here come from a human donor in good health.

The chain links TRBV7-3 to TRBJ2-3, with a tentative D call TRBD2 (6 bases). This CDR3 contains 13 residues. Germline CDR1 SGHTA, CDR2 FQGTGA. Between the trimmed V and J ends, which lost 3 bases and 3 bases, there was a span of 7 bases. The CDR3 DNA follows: TGTGCCAGCAGCTTGGGACTGACAGATACGCAGTATTTT. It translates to CASSLGLTDTQYF.

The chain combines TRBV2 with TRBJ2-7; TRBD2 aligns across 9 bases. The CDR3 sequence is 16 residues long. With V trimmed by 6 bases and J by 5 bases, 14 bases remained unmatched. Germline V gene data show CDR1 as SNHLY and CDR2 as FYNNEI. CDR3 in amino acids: CASSLRASGIGNEQYF. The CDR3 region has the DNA TGTGCCAGCAGCCTTAGGGCTAGCGGGATCGGGAACGAGCAGTACTTC.

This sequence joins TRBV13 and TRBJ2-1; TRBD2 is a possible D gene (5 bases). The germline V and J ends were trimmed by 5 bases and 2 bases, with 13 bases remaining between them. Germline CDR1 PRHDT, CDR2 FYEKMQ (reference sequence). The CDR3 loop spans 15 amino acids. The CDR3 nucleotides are TGTGCCAGCAGCACTGACCCGGGGACCTACAATGAGCAGTTCTTC. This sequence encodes CASSTDPGTYNEQFF.

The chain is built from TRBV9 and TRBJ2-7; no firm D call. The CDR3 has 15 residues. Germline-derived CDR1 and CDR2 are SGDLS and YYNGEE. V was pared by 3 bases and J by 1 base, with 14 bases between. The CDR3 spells CASSASNIPSYEQYF. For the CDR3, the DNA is TGTGCCAGCAGCGCAAGTAACATCCCTTCCTACGAGCAGTACTTC.

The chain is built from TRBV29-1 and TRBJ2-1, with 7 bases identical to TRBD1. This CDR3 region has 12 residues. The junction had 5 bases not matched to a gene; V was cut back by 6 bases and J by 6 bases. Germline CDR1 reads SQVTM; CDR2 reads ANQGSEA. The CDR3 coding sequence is TGCAGCGTGACAGGGTTGGCCAATGAGCAGTTCTTC. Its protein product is CSVTGLANEQFF.

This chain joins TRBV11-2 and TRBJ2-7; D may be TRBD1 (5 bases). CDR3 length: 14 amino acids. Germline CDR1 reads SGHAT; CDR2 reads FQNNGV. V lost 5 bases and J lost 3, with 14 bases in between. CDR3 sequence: CASSQTGQNYEQYF. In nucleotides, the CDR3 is TGTGCCAGCAGCCAAACAGGACAAAACTACGAGCAGTACTTC.

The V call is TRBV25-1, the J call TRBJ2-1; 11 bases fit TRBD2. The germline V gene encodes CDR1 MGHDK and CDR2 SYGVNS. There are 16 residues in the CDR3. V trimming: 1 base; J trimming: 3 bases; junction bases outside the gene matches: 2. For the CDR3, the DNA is TGTGCCAGCAGTGAATCCGGGACTAGCGGCTACAATGAGCAGTTCTTC. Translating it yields CASSESGTSGYNEQFF. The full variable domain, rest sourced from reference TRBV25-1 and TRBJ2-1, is EADIYQTPRYLVIGTGKKITLECSQTMGHDKMYWYQQDPGMELHLIHYSYGVNSTEKGDLSSESTVSRIRTEHFPLTLESARPSHTSQYLCASSESGTSGYNEQFFGPGTRLTVL.

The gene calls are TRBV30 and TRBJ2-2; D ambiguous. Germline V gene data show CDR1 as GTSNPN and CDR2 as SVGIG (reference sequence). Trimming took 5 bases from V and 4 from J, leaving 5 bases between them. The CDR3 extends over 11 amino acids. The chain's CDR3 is CAWGSTGELFF. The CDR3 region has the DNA TGTGCCTGGGGTAGCACCGGGGAGCTGTTTTTT.

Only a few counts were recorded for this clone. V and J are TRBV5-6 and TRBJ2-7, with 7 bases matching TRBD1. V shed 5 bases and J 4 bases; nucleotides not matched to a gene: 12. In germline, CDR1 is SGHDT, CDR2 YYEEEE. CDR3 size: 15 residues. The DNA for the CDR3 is TGTGCCAGCAGTTCACGTAGGGGGCTCTTATACGAGCAGTACTTC. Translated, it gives CASSSRRGLLYEQYF. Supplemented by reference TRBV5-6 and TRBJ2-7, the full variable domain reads DAGVTQSPTHLIKTRGQQVTLRCSPKSGHDTVSWYQQALGQGPQFIFQYYEEEERQRGNFPDRFSGHQFPNYSSELNVNALLLGDSALYLCASSSRRGLLYEQYFGPGTRLTVT.

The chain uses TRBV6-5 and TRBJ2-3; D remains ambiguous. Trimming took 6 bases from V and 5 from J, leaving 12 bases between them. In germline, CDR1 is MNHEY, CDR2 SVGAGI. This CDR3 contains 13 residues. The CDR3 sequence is CASRHSSGDTQYF. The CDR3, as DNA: TGTGCCAGCAGACATTCATCTGGAGATACGCAGTATTTT.

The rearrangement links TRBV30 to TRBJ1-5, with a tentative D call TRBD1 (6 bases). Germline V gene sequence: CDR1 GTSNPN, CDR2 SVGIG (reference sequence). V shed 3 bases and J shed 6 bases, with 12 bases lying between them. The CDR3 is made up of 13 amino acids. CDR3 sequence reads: CAWRQGTIQPQHF. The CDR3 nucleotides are TGTGCCTGGAGACAGGGTACGATTCAGCCCCAGCATTTT.

The CDR3 coding sequence is TGTGCCAGCAGTTCCGCACTAGCGGGCGTTCAAGAGACCCAGTACTTC. Its translation: CASSSALAGVQETQYF. The chain joins TRBV27 to TRBJ2-5, with 9 bases aligning to TRBD2. CDR3 length: 16 residues. Per the germline V gene, CDR1 is MNHEY and CDR2 is SMNVEV (reference sequence). J was trimmed by 2 bases and V by 4 bases; bases with no gene match: 8.

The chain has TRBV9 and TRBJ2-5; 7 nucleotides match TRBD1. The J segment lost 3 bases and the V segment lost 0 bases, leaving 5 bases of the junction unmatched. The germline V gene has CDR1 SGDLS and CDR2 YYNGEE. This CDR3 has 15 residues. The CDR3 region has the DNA TGTGCCAGCAGCGTAGGACAGGGCGAGGAAGAGACCCAGTACTTC. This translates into CASSVGQGEEETQYF.